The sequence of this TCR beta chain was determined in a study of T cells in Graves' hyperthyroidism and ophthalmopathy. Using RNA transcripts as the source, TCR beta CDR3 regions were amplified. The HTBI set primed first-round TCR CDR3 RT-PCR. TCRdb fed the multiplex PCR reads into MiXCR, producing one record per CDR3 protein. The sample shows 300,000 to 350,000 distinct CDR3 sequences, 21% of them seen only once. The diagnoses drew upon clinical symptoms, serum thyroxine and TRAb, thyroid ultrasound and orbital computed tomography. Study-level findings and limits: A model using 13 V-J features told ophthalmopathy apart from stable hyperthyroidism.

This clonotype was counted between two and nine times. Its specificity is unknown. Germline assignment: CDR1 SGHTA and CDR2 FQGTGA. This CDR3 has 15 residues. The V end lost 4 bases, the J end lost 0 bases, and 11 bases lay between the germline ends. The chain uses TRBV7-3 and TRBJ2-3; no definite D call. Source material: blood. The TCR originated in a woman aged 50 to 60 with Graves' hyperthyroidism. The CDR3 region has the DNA TGTGCCAGCAGCTACACCCTCTCTAGCACAGATACGCAGTATTTT. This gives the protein CASSYTLSSTDTQYF.